A single T cell receptor (beta chain) is shown here with its context. Its cognate antigen is unknown. These data belong to a study of cytomegalovirus exposure and HLA in healthy donors. Overall study findings and caveats: Indistinguishable V segments such as TRBV6-2 and TRBV6-3 were excluded.

The germline V and J ends were trimmed by 3 bases and 12 bases, with 14 bases remaining between them. The CDR3 consists of 12 residues. Germline assignment: CDR1 SGHDT and CDR2 YYEEEE. PCR was performed using 60 Vbeta and 13 Jbeta primers. This table comes from immunoSEQ multiplex PCR, and its TCRdb copy is limited to in-frame clones, with some not included. The table lists 150,000 to 200,000 clones, more than 60% of them singletons, with 3.7% in the top ten. The clonotype was recovered from a woman aged 55-70 years in good health and CMV-seropositive. Sequencing was done on a sample of PBMCs. The rearrangement uses TRBV5-6 and TRBJ2-3, with D unclear. CDR3 protein: CASSSSFSLQYF. The DNA of the CDR3 is TGTGCCAGCAGCTCAAGTTTTTCCCTACAGTATTTT.